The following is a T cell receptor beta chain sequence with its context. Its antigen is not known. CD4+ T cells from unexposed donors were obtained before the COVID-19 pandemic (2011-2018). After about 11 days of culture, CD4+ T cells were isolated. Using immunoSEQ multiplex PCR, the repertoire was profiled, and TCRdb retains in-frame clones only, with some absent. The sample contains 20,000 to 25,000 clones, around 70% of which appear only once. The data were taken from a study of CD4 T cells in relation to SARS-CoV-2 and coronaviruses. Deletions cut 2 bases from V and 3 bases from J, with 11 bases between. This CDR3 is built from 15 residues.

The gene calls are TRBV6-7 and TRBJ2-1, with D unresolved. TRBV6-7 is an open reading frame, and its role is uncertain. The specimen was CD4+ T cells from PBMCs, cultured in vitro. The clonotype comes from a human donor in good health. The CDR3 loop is CASSYGSRDYNEQFF. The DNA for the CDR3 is TGTGCCAGCAGTTACGGGTCGAGAGACTACAATGAGCAGTTCTTC.